This T cell receptor beta chain came from a study of OX40 agonist ivuxolimab in advanced cancers. Study summary: Prior anti-PD-1, anti-PD-L1 or anti-CTLA-4 therapy did not bar entry, and roughly 40% had some. Partial responses occurred in Three dose-escalation patients, one with hepatocellular carcinoma and two with cutaneous melanoma.

Using immunoSEQ multiplex PCR, the repertoire was profiled, and TCRdb retains in-frame clones only, with some absent. Among 80,000 to 95,000 clones, approximately 91% were seen once, and the ten largest hold roughly 0.75%. This clone was observed once. The CDR3 length is 16 residues. Losses at the gene ends were 0 bases for V and 3 bases for J; bases not matched to a gene: 3. In germline, CDR1 is KGHSH, CDR2 LQKENI. This chain uses TRBV18 with TRBJ2-2, with TRBD2 matching over 8 bases. Sequenced material: CD4+ or CD8+ T cells sorted from blood, taken in a trial of the OX40 agonist ivuxolimab. This TCR came from an adult with an advanced solid tumor such as melanoma, head and neck, liver or kidney cancer. Here the CDR3 DNA reads TGTGCCAGCTCACCACCCGGGACTAGTTACACCGGGGAGCTGTTTTTT. Encoded protein: CASSPPGTSYTGELFF.